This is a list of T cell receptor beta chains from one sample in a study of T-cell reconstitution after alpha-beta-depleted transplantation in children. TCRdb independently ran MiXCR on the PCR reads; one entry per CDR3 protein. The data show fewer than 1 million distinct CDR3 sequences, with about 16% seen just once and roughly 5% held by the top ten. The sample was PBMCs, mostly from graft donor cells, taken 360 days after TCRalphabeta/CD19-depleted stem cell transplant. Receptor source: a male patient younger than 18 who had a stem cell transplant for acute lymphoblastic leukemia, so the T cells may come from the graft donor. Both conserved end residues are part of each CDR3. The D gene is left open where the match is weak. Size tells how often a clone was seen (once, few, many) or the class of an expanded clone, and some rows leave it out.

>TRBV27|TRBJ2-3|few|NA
CASRSSGRRGDTQYF
TGTGCCAGCAGGTCTAGCGGGCGCAGGGGGGATACGCAGTATTTT
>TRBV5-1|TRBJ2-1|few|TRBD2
CASSLAPSSGSKNEQFF
TGCGCCAGCAGCTTGGCCCCGTCTAGCGGGAGCAAAAATGAGCAGTTCTTC
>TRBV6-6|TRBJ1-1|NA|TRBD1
CASSDRGAFF
TGTGCCAGCAGTGACAGGGGAGCTTTCTTT
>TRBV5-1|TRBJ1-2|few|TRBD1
CASSIPGTGPIYGYTF
TGCGCCAGCAGCATCCCCGGGACAGGGCCGATCTATGGCTACACCTTC
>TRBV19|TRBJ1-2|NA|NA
CASSMKGMGYTF
TGTGCCAGTAGTATGAAGGGGATGGGCTACACCTTC
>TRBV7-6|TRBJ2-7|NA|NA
CASSYGSVYEQYF
TGTGCCAGCAGCTACGGGAGCGTATACGAGCAGTACTTC
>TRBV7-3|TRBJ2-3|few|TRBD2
CASSLTLSGRSQQYF
TGTGCCAGCAGCTTAACCCTAAGCGGGAGAAGCCAGCAGTATTTT
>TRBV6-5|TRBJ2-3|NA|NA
CASSYALRGYTQYF
TGTGCCAGCAGTTACGCCCTGCGCGGGTATACGCAGTATTTT
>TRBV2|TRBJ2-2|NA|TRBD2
CASMSSGYTGELFF
TGTGCCAGTATGTCTAGCGGGTACACCGGGGAGCTGTTTTTT
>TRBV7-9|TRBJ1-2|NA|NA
CASSLGVGAAPYGYTF
TGTGCCAGCAGCTTAGGGGTGGGGGCGGCCCCCTATGGCTACACCTTC
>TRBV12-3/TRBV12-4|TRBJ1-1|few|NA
CASSLEGRLNTEAFF
TGTGCCAGCAGTTTAGAGGGACGCCTGAACACTGAAGCTTTCTTT
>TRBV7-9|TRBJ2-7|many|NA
CASSPLPYEQYF
TGTGCCAGCAGCCCCTTGCCCTACGAGCAGTACTTC
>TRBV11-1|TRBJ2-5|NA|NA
CASSLAALRHQLVQETQYF
TGTGCCAGCAGCTTAGCCGCACTTCGCCACCAATTGGTCCAAGAGACCCAGTACTTC
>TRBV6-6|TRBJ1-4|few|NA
CASSTALSEKLFF
TGTGCCAGTTCAACAGCTCTGAGTGAAAAACTGTTTTTT
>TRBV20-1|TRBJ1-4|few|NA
CSARDQEWTHEKLFF
TGCAGTGCTAGAGATCAGGAATGGACCCATGAAAAACTGTTTTTT
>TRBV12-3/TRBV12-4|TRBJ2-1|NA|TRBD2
CASSLVASGRFTGFYNEQFF
TGTGCCAGCAGTTTAGTGGCTAGCGGGAGATTTACGGGATTTTACAATGAGCAGTTCTTC
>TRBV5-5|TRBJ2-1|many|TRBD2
CASSPLGGDYNEQFF
TGTGCCAGCAGCCCCCTGGGGGGGGACTACAATGAGCAGTTCTTC
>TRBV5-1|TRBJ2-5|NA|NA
CASRLVGLLKETQYF
TGCGCCAGCAGACTCGTTGGGTTACTGAAAGAGACCCAGTACTTC
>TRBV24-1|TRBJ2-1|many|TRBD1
CATKGTGEDEQFF
TGTGCCACCAAAGGGACAGGGGAAGATGAGCAGTTCTTC
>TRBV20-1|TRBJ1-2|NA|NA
CSAGRFRVLGYTF
TGCAGTGCTGGGCGCTTTAGGGTGCTTGGCTACACCTTC
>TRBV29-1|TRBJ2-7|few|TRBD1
CSVFPFGTAYEQYF
TGCAGCGTTTTCCCCTTTGGGACAGCCTACGAGCAGTACTTC
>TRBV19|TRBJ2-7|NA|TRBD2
CATSGLTYEQYF
TGTGCCACTAGCGGACTAACCTACGAGCAGTACTTC
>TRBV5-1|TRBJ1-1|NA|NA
CASSLGGTSYTEAFF
TGCGCCAGCAGCTTGGGGGGGACCTCGTACACTGAAGCTTTCTTT
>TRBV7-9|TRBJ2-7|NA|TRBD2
CASSPGTSGNVYEQYF
TGTGCCAGCAGCCCCGGGACTAGCGGGAACGTATACGAGCAGTACTTC
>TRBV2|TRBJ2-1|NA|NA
CASRGVRDFKIQFF
TGTGCCAGCAGGGGGGTCCGGGACTTCAAGATCCAGTTCTTC
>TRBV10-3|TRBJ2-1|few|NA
CAIGGLSYNEQFF
TGTGCCATCGGAGGTCTCTCCTACAATGAGCAGTTCTTC
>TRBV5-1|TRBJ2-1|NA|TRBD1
CASSPGTGTKEFF
TGCGCCAGCAGCCCCGGGACAGGGACGAAGGAGTTCTTC
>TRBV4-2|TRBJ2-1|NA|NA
CASSLPRSALSYNEQFF
TGTGCCAGCAGCCTCCCTAGGAGCGCGTTGTCCTACAATGAGCAGTTCTTC
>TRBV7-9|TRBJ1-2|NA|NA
CASSLVGSPNYGYTF
TGTGCCAGCAGCTTAGTGGGCAGCCCTAACTATGGCTACACCTTC
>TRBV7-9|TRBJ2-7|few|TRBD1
CASSLGLGTASYEQYF
TGTGCCAGCAGCTTGGGCCTCGGGACAGCCTCCTACGAGCAGTACTTC
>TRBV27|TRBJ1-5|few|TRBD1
CASSLGPGQGNQPQHF
TGTGCCAGCAGTTTGGGGCCGGGACAGGGGAATCAGCCCCAGCATTTT
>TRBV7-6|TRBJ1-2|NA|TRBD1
CASSLAVTGDLRDGYTF
TGTGCCAGCAGCTTAGCGGTGACAGGGGATTTAAGGGATGGCTACACCTTC
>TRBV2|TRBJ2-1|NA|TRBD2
CASMTSGREAYNEQFF
TGTGCCAGCATGACTAGCGGGAGAGAGGCCTACAATGAGCAGTTCTTC
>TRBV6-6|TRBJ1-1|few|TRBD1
CAADRGRHTEAFF
TGTGCCGCGGACAGGGGTCGGCACACTGAAGCTTTCTTT
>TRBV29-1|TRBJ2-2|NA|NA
CSARGRYTGELFF
TGCAGCGCGAGGGGGAGATACACCGGGGAGCTGTTTTTT
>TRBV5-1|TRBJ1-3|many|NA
CASSLVPGASGNTIYF
TGCGCCAGCAGCTTGGTTCCGGGGGCGTCTGGAAACACCATATATTTT
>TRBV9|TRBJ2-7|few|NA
CASSVEPKSYEQYF
TGTGCCAGCAGCGTAGAACCGAAATCCTACGAGCAGTACTTC
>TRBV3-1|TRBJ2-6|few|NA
CASSQGRPSGANVLTF
TGTGCCAGCAGCCAAGGCAGACCATCTGGGGCCAACGTCCTGACTTTC
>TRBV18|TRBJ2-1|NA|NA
CASSPPAGSYTYNEQFF
TGTGCCAGCTCACCACCGGCAGGCAGTTATACCTACAATGAGCAGTTCTTC
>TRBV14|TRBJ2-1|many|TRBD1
CASSQGGWTGLSYNEQFF
TGTGCCAGCAGCCAAGGGGGTTGGACAGGGCTTAGCTACAATGAGCAGTTCTTC
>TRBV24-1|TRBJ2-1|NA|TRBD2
CATSGAGGSYNEQFF
TGTGCCACCAGTGGGGCGGGAGGCTCCTACAATGAGCAGTTCTTC
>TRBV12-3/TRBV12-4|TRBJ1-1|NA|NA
CASSPQRGSNTEAFF
TGTGCCAGCAGTCCACAGCGGGGATCGAACACTGAAGCTTTCTTT
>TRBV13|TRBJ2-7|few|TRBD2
CASSLIGFRWREGLNDYEQYF
TGTGCCAGCAGCTTAATCGGTTTTCGTTGGCGGGAGGGCCTGAATGACTACGAGCAGTACTTC
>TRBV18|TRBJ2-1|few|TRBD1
CASSPQGAGNEQFF
TGTGCCAGCTCACCGCAGGGGGCGGGGAATGAGCAGTTCTTC
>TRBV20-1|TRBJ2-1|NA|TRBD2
CSASGRAQYNEQFF
TGCAGTGCTAGCGGGAGGGCCCAGTACAATGAGCAGTTCTTC
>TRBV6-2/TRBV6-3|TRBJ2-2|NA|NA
CASSQASAGELFF
TGTGCCAGCAGCCAGGCTAGCGCCGGGGAGCTGTTTTTT
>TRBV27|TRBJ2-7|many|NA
CASSVGPRYEQYF
TGTGCCAGCAGTGTCGGGCCGCGTTACGAGCAGTACTTC
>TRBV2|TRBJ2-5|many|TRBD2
CASSDDLEREGEGETQYF
TGTGCCAGCAGTGACGATCTGGAGCGGGAGGGTGAAGGGGAGACCCAGTACTTC
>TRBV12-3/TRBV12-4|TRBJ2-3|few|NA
CASSFQLVGTDTQYF
TGTGCCAGCAGTTTTCAGCTAGTCGGCACAGATACGCAGTATTTT
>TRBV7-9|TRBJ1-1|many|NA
CASSFGGTTNTEAFF
TGTGCCAGCAGCTTCGGGGGCACAACGAACACTGAAGCTTTCTTT
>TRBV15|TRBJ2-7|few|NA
CATSRDWGQDYEQYF
TGTGCCACCAGCAGAGATTGGGGACAAGACTACGAGCAGTACTTC